This T cell receptor (beta chain) was captured by sequencing in a study of T cell responses to AZD1222 COVID-19 vaccine. General study results and limits: Across the whole spike, CD4 TCRs peaked at regions 160-218 and 743-854. Only six or seven AZD1222 recipients tested seropositive at baseline.

Data came from immunoSEQ multiplex PCR; TCRdb stores just in-frame clones and leaves some out. Here the sample spans around 150,000 clones, about 90% being singletons. Notes on this clone: Its cognate antigen is unknown.

The clonotype comes from an adult who received the AZD1222 COVID-19 vaccine. Sequenced here: peripheral blood, sampled 28 days after the second AZD1222 dose.

The DNA for the CDR3 is TGTGCCAGCAGTTTAAGGGGTACAGGATGGATGGGGACTGAAGCTTTCTTT. Residues: CASSLRGTGWMGTEAFF. This rearrangement joins TRBV28 to TRBJ1-1, with D tentatively TRBD1 (5 bases). The germline V gene encodes CDR1 MDHEN and CDR2 SYDVKM. V lost 2 bases to trimming and J lost 5 bases, with 21 bases between them. The CDR3 runs to 17 residues.